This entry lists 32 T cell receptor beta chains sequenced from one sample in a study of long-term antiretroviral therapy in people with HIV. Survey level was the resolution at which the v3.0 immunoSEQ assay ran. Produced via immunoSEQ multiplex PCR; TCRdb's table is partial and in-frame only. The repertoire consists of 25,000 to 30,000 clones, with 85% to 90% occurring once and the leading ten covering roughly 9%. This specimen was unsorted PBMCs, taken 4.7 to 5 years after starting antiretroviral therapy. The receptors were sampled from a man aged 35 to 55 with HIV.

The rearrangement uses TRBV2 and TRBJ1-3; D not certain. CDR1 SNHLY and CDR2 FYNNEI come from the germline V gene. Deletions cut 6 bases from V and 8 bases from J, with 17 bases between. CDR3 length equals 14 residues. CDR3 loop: CASRGDATIDTIYF. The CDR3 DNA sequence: TGTGCCAGCAGAGGTGACGCGACAATAGACACCATATATTTT.

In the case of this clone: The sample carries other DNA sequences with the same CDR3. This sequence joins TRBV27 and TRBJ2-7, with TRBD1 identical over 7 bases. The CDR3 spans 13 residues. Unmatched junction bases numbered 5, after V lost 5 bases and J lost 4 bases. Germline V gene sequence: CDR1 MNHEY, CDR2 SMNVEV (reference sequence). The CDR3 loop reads CASSRTGRYEQYF. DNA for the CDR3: TGTGCCAGCAGTCGGACAGGTCGTTACGAGCAGTACTTC.

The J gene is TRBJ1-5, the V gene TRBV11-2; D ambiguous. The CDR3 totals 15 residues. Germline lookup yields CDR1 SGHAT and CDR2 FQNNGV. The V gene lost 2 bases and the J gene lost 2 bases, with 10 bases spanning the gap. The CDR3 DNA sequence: TGTGCCAGCAGCTTAAGGATGACCGGCAATCAGCCCCAGCATTTT. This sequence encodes CASSLRMTGNQPQHF. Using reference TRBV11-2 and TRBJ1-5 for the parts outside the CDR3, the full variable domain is EAGVAQSPRYKIIEKRQSVAFWCNPISGHATLYWYQQILGQGPKLLIQFQNNGVVDDSQLPKDRFSAERLKGVDSTLKIQPAKLEDSAVYLCASSLRMTGNQPQHFGDGTRLSIL.

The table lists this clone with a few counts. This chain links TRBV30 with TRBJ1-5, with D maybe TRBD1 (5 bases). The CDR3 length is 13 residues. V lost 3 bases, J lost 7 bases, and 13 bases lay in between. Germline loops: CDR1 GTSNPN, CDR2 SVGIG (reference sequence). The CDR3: CAWRGSRGQPQHF. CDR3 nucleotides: TGTGCCTGGAGGGGATCCCGGGGCCAGCCCCAGCATTTT.

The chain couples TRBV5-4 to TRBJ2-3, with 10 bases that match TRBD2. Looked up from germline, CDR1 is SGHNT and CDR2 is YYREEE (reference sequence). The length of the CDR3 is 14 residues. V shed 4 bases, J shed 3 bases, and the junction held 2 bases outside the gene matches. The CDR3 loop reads CASSPTSGTDTQYF. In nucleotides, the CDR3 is TGTGCCAGCAGCCCGACTAGCGGGACAGATACGCAGTATTTT.

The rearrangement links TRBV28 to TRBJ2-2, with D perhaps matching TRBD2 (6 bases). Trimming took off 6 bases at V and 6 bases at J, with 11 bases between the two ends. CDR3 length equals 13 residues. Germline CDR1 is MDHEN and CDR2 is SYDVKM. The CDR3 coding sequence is TGTGCCAGCAGCCCCCCGGGAGCCGGGGAGCTGTTTTTT. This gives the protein CASSPPGAGELFF.

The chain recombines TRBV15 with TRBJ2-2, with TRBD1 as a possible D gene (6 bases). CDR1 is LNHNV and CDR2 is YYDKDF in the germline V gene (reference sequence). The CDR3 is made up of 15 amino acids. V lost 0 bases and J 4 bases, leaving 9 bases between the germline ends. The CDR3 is CATSRDGQPTGELFF. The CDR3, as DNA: TGTGCCACCAGCAGAGATGGACAGCCCACCGGGGAGCTGTTTTTT.

The CDR3 DNA sequence: TGTGCCAGCAGTGCTTTCAATGAGCAGTTCTTC. Translated, it gives CASSAFNEQFF. The chain joins TRBV2 to TRBJ2-1, with no clear D. Per germline, CDR1 SNHLY and CDR2 FYNNEI. V lost 4 bases to trimming and J lost 6 bases, with 4 bases between them. The CDR3 runs 11 residues. The full variable domain, completed using reference TRBV2 and TRBJ2-1, is EPEVTQTPSHQVTQMGQEVILRCVPISNHLYFYWYRQILGQKVEFLVSFYNNEISEKSEIFDDQFSVERPDGSNFTLKIRSTKLEDSAMYFCASSAFNEQFFGPGTRLTVL.

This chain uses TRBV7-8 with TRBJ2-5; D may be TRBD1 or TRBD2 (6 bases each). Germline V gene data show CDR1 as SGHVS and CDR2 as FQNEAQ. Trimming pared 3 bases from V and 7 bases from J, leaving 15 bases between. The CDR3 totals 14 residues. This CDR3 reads CASSFSRGPGTQYF. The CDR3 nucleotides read TGTGCCAGCAGCTTCTCACGGGGGCCTGGGACCCAGTACTTC.

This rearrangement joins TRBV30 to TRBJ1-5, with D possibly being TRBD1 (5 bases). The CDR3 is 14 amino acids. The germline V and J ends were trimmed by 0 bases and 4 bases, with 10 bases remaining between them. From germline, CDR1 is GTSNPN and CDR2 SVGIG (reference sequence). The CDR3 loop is CAWSVMGQNQPQHF. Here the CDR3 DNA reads TGTGCCTGGAGTGTAATGGGGCAGAATCAGCCCCAGCATTTT.

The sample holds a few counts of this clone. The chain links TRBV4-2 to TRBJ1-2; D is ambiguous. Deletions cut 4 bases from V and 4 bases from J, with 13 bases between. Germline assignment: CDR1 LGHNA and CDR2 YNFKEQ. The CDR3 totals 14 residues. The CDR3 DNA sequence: TGTGCCAGCAGCCCCCGAACAGAGAGCTATGGCTACACCTTC. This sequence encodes CASSPRTESYGYTF.

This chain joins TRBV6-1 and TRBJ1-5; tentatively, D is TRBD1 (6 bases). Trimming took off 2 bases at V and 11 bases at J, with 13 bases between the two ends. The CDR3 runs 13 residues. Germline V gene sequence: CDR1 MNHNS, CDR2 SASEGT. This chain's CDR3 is CASSEWGAPAQHF. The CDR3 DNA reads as TGTGCCAGCAGTGAATGGGGGGCCCCGGCCCAGCATTTT.

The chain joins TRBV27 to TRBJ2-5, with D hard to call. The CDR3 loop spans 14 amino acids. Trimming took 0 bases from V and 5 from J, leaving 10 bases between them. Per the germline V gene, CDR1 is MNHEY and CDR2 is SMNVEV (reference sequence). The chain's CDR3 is CASSLSAGFETQYF. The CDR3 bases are TGTGCCAGCAGTTTATCGGCCGGGTTTGAGACCCAGTACTTC.

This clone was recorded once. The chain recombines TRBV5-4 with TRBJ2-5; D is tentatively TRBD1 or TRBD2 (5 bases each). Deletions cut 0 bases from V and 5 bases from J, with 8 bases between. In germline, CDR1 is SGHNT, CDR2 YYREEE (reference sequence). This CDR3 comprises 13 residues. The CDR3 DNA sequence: TGTGCCAGCAGCTTGGTAGGGGACGAGACCCAGTACTTC. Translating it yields CASSLVGDETQYF. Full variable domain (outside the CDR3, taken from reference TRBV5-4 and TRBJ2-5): ETGVTQSPTHLIKTRGQQVTLRCSSQSGHNTVSWYQQALGQGPQFIFQYYREEENGRGNFPPRFSGLQFPNYSSELNVNALELDDSALYLCASSLVGDETQYFGPGTRLLVL.

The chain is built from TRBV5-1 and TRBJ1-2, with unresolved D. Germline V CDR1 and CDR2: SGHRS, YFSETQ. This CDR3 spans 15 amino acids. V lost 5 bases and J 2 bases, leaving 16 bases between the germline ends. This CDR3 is CASRRLDRGNYGYTF. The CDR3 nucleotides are TGCGCCAGCAGAAGGTTAGATAGAGGGAACTATGGCTACACCTTC.

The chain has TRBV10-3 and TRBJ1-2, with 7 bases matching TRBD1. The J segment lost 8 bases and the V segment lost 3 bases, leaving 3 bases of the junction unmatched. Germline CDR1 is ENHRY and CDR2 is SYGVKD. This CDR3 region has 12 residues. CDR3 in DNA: TGTGCCATCAGTGATGACAGGGCCGGCTACACCTTC. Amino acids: CAISDDRAGYTF.

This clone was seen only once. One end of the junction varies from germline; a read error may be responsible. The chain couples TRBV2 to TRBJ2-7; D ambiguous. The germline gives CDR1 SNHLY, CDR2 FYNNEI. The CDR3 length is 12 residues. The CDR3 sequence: CASSPDLSGWNF. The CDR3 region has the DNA TGTGCCAGCAGTCCAGACTTATCTGGGTGGAACTTC. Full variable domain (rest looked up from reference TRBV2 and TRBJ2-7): EPEVTQTPSHQVTQMGQEVILRCVPISNHLYFYWYRQILGQKVEFLVSFYNNEISEKSEIFDDQFSVERPDGSNFTLKIRSTKLEDSAMYFCASSPDLSGWNFGPGTRLTVT.

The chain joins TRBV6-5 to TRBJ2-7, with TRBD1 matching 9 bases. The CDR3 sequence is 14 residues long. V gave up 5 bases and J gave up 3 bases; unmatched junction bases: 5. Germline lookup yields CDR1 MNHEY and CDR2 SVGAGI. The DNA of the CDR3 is TGTGCCAGCAGTATGGGACAGGGACGCTACGAGCAGTACTTC. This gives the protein CASSMGQGRYEQYF.

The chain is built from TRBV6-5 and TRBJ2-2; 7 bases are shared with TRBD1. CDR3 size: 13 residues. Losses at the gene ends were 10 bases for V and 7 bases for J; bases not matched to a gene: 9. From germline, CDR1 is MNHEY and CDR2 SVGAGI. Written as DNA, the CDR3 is TGTGCCACCCACAGGGGTGGGGGCGGGGAGCTGTTTTTT. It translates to CATHRGGGGELFF.

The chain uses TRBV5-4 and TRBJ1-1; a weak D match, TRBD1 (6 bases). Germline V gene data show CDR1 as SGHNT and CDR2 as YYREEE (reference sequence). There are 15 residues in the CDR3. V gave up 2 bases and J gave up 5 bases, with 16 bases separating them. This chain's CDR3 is CASSLPQGIGTEAFF. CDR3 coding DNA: TGTGCCAGCAGCTTACCACAGGGAATTGGGACTGAAGCTTTCTTT.

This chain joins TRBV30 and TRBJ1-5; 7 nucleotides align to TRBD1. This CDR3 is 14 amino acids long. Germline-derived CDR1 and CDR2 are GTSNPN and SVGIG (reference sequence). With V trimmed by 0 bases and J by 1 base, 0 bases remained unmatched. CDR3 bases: TGTGCCTGGAGTGTACAGGGGAGCAATCAGCCCCAGCATTTT. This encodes CAWSVQGSNQPQHF.

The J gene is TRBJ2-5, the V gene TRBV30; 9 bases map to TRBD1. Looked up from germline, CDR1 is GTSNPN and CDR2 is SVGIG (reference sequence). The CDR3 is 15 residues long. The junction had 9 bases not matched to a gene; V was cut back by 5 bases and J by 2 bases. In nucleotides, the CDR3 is TGTGCCTGGGACCCACGACAGGGGGGACAAGAGACCCAGTACTTC. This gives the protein CAWDPRQGGQETQYF.

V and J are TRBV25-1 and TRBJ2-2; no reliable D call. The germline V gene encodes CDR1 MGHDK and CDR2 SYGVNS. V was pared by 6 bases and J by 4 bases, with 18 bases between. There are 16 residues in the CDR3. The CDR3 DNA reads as TGTGCCAGCAGCTCCCAACGTGAACAACGCACCGGGGAGCTGTTTTTT. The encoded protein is CASSSQREQRTGELFF.

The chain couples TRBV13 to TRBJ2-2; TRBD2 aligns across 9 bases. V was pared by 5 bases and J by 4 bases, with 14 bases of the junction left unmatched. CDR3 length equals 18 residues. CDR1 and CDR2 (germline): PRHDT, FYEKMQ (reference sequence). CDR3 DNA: TGTGCCAGCAGCCCGTGGCTAGCGGGGCTTCAGTCCACCGGGGAGCTGTTTTTT. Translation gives CASSPWLAGLQSTGELFF.

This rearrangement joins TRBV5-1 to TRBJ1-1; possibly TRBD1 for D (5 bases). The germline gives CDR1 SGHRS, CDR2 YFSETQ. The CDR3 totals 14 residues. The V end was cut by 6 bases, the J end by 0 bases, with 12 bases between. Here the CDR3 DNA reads TGCGCCAGCACAGCCCGGGGGATGAACACTGAAGCTTTCTTT. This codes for CASTARGMNTEAFF.

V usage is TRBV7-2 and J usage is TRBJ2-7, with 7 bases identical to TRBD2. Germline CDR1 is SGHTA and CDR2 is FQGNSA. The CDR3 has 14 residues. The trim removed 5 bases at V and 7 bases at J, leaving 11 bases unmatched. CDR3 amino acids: CASSPTSGTSEQYF. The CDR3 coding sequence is TGTGCCAGCAGCCCCACGAGCGGGACCTCGGAGCAGTACTTC.

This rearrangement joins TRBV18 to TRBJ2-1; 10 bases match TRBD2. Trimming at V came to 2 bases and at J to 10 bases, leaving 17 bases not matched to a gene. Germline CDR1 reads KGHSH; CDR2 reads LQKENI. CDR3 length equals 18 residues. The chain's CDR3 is CASSPAATGLAVEWEQFF. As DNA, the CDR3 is TGTGCCAGCTCACCAGCCGCCACAGGACTAGCGGTAGAATGGGAGCAGTTCTTC. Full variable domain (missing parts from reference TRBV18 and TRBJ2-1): NAGVMQNPRHLVRRRGQEARLRCSPMKGHSHVYWYRQLPEEGLKFMVYLQKENIIDESGMPKERFSAEFPKEGPSILRIQQVVRGDSAAYFCASSPAATGLAVEWEQFFGPGTRLTVL.

The DNA of the CDR3 is TGTGCCATCGAAAGCGGGAAAACGCAGTATTTT. It encodes CAIESGKTQYF. The chain recombines TRBV10-3 with TRBJ2-3; 7 nucleotides line up with TRBD2. The germline V gene encodes CDR1 ENHRY and CDR2 SYGVKD. V trimming: 8 bases; J trimming: 9 bases; junction bases outside the gene matches: 5. The CDR3 is made up of 11 amino acids.

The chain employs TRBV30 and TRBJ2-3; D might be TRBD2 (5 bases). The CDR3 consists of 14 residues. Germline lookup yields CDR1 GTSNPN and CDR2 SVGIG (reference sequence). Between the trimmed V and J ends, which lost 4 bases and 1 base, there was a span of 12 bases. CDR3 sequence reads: CAWNYAGGTDTQYF. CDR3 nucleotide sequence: TGTGCCTGGAACTATGCGGGCGGCACAGATACGCAGTATTTT.

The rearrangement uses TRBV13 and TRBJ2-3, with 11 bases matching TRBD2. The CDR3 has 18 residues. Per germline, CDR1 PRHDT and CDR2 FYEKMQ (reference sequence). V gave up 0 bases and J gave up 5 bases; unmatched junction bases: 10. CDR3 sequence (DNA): TGTGCCAGCAGCTTAGGAAAGGGTAGCGGGAGGGCCCGAGATACGCAGTATTTT. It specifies CASSLGKGSGRARDTQYF.

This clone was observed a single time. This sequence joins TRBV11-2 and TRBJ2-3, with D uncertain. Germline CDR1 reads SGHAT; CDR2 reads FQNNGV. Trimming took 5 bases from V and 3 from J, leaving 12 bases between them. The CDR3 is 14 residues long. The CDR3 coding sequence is TGTGCCAGCAGCAGAGACTTGGGGACAGATACGCAGTATTTT. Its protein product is CASSRDLGTDTQYF.

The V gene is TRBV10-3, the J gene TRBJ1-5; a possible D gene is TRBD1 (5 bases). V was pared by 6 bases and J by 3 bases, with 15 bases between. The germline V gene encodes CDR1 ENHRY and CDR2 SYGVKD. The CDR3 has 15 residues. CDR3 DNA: TGTGCCATCAGCCAGGGTTCAGCCAACAATCAGCCCCAGCATTTT. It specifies CAISQGSANNQPQHF.